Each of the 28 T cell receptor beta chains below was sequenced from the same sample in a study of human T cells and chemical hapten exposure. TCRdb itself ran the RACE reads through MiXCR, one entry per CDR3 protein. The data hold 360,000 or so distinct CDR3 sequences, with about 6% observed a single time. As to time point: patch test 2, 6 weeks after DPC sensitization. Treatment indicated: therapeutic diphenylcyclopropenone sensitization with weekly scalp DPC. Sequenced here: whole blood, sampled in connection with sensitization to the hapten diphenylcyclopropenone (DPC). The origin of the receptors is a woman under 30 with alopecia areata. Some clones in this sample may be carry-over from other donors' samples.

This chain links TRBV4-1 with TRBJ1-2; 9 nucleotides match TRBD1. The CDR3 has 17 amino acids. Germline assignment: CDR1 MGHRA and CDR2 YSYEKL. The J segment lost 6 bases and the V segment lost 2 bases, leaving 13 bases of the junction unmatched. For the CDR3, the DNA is TGCGCCAGCAGCCAACTAGCACAGGGGGCCTCGATTGATGGCTACACCTTC. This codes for CASSQLAQGASIDGYTF.

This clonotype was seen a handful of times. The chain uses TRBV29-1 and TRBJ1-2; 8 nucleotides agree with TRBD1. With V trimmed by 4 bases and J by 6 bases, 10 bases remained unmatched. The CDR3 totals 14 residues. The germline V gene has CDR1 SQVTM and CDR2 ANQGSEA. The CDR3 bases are TGCAGCGTTGGTTACGGGACAGGAGTCGATGGCTACACCTTC. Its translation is CSVGYGTGVDGYTF.

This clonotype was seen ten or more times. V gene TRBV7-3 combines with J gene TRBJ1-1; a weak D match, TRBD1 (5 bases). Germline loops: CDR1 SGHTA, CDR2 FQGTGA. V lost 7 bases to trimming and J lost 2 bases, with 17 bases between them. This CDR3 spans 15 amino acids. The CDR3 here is CASTLMGPPNTEAFF. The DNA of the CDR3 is TGTGCCAGCACCCTTATGGGACCCCCTAACACTGAAGCTTTCTTT.

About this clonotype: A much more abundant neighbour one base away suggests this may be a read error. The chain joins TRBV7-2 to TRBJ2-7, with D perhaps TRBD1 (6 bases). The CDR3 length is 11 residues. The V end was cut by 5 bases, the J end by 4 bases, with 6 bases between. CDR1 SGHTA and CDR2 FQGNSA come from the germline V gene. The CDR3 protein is CASSGQYEQYF. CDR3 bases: TGTGCCAGCAGCGGACAGTACGAGCAGTACTTC.

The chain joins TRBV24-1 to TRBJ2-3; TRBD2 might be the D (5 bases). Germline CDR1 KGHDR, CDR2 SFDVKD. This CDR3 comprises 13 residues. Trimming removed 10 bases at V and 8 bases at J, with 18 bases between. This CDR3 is CATLGLEGGTQYF. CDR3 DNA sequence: TGTGCCACTTTAGGACTGGAAGGAGGTACGCAGTATTTT.

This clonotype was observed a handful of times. DNA of the CDR3: TGTGCCAGCAGTTTCCGTGGCGGGGGGGCCGGCAAAAACATTCAGTACTTC. Translated: CASSFRGGGAGKNIQYF. The chain is built from TRBV7-2 and TRBJ2-4; 9 bases line up with TRBD2. The CDR3 extends over 17 amino acids. The germline V gene encodes CDR1 SGHTA and CDR2 FQGNSA. After removal of 6 bases from V and 3 bases from J, the junction contained 12 bases not matched to a gene.

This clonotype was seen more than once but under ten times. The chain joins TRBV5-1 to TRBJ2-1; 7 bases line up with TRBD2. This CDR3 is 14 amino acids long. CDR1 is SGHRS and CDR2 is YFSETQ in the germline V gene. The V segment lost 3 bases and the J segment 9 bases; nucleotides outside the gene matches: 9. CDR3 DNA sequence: TGCGCCAGCAGCTCCTACGGGGGGACGGGTGAGCAGTTCTTC. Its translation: CASSSYGGTGEQFF.

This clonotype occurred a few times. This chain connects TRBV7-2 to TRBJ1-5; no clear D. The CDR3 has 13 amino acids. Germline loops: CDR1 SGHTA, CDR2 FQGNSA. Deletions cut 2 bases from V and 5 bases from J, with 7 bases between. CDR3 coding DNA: TGTGCCAGCAGCTTAAACCTTCATCAGCCCCAGCATTTT. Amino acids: CASSLNLHQPQHF.

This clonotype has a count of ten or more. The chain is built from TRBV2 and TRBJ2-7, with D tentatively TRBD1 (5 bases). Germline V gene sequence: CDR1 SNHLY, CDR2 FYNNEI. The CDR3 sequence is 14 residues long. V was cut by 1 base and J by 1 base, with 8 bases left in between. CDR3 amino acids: CASSEVGLSYEQYF. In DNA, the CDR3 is TGTGCCAGCAGTGAAGTGGGGCTGTCCTACGAGCAGTACTTC.

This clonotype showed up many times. CDR3 DNA: TGTGCCAGCAGCCGGGACGGCCTTAGCACAGATACGCAGTATTTT. Its translation: CASSRDGLSTDTQYF. V and J are TRBV7-3 and TRBJ2-3, with D possibly called TRBD1 or TRBD2 (5 bases each). The CDR3 sequence is 15 residues long. Germline CDR1 reads SGHTA; CDR2 reads FQGTGA. V was shortened by 5 bases and J by 0 bases, with 12 bases between the two germline ends.

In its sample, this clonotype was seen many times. The CDR3 coding sequence is TGTGCCAGCAGCTTAGAGGCCCCGTTGATGAACACTGAAGCTTTCTTT. Translated: CASSLEAPLMNTEAFF. V usage is TRBV7-2 and J usage is TRBJ1-1; no clear D. V lost 1 base, J lost 0 bases, and 12 bases lay in between. CDR3 length: 16 residues. Germline CDR1 is SGHTA and CDR2 is FQGNSA.

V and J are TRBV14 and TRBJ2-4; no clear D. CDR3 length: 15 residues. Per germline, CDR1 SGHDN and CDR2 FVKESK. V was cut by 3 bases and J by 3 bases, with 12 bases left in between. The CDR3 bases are TGTGCCAGCAGCCAGTCGGCCTCAGGCAAAAACATTCAGTACTTC. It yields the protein CASSQSASGKNIQYF.

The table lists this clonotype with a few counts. The CDR3 DNA reads TGTGCCAGCAACACCTTGGCAGGGGAAGTCGAGCAGTACTTC. Protein sequence: CASNTLAGEVEQYF. This rearrangement joins TRBV28 to TRBJ2-7, with TRBD1 as a possible D gene (6 bases). Per germline, CDR1 MDHEN and CDR2 SYDVKM. With 7 bases removed from V and 6 bases from J, the gap between germline ends came to 19 bases. The CDR3 length is 14 residues.

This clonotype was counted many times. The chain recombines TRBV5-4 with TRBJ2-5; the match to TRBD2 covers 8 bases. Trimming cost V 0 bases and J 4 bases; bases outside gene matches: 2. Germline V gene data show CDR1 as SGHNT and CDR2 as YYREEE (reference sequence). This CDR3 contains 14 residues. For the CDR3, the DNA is TGTGCCAGCAGCTTGGCGGGGGGGCCAGAGACCCAGTACTTC. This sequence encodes CASSLAGGPETQYF.

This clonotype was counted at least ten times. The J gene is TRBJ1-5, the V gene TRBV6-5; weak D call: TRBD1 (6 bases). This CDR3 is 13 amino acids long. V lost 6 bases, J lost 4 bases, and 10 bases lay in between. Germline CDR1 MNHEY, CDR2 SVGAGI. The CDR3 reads CASSRQENQPQHF. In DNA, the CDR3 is TGTGCCAGCAGCCGACAGGAAAATCAGCCCCAGCATTTT.

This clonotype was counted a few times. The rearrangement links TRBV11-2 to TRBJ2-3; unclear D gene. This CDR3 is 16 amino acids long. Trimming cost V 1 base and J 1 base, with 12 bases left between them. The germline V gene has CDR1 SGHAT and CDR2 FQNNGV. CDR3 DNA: TGTGCCAGCAGCTTAGCCGGCCCTGCGGGCACAGATACGCAGTATTTT. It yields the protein CASSLAGPAGTDTQYF.

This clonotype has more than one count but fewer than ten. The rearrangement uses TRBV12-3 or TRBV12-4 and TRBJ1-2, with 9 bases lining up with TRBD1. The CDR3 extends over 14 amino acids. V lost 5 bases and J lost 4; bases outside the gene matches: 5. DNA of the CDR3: TGTGCCAGCAGTCTGTTGGGACAGGGCTATGGCTACACCTTC. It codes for CASSLLGQGYGYTF.

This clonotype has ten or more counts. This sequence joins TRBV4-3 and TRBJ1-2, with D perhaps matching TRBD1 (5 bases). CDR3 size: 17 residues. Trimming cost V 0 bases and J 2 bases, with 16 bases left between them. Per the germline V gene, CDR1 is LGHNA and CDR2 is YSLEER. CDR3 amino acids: CASSQEGAGFGNYGYTF. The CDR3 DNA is TGCGCCAGCAGCCAAGAAGGCGCAGGGTTTGGGAACTATGGCTACACCTTC.

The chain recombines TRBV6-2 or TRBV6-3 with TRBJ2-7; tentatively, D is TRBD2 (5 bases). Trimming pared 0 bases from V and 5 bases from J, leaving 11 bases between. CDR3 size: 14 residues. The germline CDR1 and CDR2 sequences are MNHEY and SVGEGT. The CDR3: CASSYSESGNEQYF. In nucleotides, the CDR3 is TGTGCCAGCAGTTACTCGGAGTCCGGGAACGAGCAGTACTTC.

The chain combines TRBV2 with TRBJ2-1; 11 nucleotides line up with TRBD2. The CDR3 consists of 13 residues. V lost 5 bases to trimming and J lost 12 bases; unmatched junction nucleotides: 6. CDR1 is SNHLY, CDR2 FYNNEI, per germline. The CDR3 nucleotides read TGTGCCAGCAGTTCCCCTAGCGGGGGGCGGCAGTTCTTC. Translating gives CASSSPSGGRQFF.

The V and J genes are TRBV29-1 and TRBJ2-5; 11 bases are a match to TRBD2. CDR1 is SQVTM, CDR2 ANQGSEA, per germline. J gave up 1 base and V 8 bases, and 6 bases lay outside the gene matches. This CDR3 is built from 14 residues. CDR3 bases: TGCAGCACCCCCGGGACTAGCGGCCAAGAGACCCAGTACTTC. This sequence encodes CSTPGTSGQETQYF.

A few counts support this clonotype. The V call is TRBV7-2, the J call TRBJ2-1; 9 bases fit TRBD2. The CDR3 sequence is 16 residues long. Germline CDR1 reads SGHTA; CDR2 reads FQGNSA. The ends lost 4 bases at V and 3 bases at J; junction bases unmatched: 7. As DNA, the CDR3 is TGTGCCAGCAGCTCCTGGACTAGCGATATCTACAATGAGCAGTTCTTC. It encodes CASSSWTSDIYNEQFF. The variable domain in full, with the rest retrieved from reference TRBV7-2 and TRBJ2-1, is GAGVSQSPSNKVTEKGKDVELRCDPISGHTALYWYRQSLGQGLEFLIYFQGNSAPDKSGLPSDRFSAERTGGSVSTLTIQRTQQEDSAVYLCASSSWTSDIYNEQFFGPGTRLTVL.

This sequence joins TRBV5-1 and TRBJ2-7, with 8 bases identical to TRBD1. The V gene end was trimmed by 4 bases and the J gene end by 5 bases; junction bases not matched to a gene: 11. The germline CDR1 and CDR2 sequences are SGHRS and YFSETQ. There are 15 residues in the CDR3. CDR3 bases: TGCGCCAGCAGCCCGAGGACAGGGCAATCCGACGAGCAGTACTTC. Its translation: CASSPRTGQSDEQYF.

CDR3 residues: CSVEEQENTEAFF. DNA for the CDR3: TGCAGCGTTGAGGAACAGGAGAACACTGAAGCTTTCTTT. The chain combines TRBV29-1 with TRBJ1-1; TRBD1 is a possible D gene (5 bases). The CDR3 has 13 amino acids. Germline V gene data show CDR1 as SQVTM and CDR2 as ANQGSEA. V was cut by 3 bases and J by 1 base, with 9 bases left in between.

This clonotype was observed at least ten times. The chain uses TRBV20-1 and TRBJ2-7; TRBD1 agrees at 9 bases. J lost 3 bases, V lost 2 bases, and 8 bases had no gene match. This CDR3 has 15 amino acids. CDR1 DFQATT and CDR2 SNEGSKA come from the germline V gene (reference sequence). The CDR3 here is CSARHPGTGFYEQYF. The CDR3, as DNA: TGCAGTGCTAGACACCCCGGGACAGGGTTCTACGAGCAGTACTTC.

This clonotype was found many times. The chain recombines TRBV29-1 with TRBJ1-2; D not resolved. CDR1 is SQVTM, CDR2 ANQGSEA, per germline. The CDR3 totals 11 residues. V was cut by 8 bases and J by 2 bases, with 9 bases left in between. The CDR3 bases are TGCAGCCCTGAGAAGAACTATGGCTACACCTTC. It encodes CSPEKNYGYTF. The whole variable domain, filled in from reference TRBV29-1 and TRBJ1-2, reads SAVISQKPSRDICQRGTSLTIQCQVDSQVTMMFWYRQQPGQSLTLIATANQGSEATYESGFVIDKFPISRPNLTFSTLTVSNMSPEDSSIYLCSPEKNYGYTFGSGTRLTVV.

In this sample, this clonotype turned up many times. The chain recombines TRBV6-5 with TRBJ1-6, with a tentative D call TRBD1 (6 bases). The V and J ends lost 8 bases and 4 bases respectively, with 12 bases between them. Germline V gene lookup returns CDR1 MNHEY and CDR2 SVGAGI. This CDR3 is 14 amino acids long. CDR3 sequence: CASRDTGYNSPLHF. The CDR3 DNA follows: TGTGCCAGCCGGGACACCGGTTATAATTCACCCCTCCACTTT.

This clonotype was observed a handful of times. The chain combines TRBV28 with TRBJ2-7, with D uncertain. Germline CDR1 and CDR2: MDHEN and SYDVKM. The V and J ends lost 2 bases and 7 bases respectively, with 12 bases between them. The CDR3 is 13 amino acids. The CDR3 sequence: CASSLPVGREQYF. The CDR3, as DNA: TGTGCCAGCAGTTTACCCGTCGGCCGGGAGCAGTACTTC.